This entry is about one T cell receptor (beta chain). Its antigen is undetermined. V was trimmed by 0 bases and J by 2 bases, leaving 8 bases between them. Germline V CDR1 and CDR2: GTSNPN, SVGIG (reference sequence). The CDR3 is 14 amino acids. Treatment noted: oral pan-JAK inhibitor, 5-10 mg twice daily. The data were obtained in a study of CD8+ T cells in alopecia areata. Study-level points and caveats: Mice gave a clearer picture of TCR sharing than patients did, possibly for HLA-related reasons. Many expanded lesional clones remained in scalp and blood on tofacitinib.

cDNA prepared by RNA extraction and subsequent reverse transcription served as the template for sequencing. Assay used: immunoSEQ multiplex PCR; TCRdb lists only in-frame clones, some missing. Of about 120,000 clones listed, around 56% are singletons. This receptor was obtained from a human donor with alopecia areata. V gene TRBV30 combines with J gene TRBJ1-5; D uncertain. Here the sequenced sample was CD4+ T cells sorted from blood, taken at week 4, from a patient treated with tofacitinib. The CDR3 bases are TGTGCCTGGAGTGTTTCAGCTGGCAATCAGCCCCAGCATTTT. Its protein is CAWSVSAGNQPQHF.